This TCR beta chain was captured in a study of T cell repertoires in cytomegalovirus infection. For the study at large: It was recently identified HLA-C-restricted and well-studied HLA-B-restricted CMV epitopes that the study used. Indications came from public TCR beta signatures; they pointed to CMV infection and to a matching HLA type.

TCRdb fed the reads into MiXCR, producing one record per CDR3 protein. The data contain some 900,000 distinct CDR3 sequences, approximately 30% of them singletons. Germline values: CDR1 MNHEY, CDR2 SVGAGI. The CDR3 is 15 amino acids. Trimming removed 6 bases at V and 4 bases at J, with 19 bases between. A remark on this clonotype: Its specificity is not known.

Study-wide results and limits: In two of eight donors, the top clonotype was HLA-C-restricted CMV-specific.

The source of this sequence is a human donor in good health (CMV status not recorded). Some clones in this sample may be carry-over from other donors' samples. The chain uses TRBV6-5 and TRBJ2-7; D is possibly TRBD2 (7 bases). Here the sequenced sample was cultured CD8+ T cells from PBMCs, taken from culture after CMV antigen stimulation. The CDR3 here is CASSPTGGHRYEQYF. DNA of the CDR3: TGTGCCAGCAGCCCCACCGGGGGGCATCGGTACGAGCAGTACTTC.